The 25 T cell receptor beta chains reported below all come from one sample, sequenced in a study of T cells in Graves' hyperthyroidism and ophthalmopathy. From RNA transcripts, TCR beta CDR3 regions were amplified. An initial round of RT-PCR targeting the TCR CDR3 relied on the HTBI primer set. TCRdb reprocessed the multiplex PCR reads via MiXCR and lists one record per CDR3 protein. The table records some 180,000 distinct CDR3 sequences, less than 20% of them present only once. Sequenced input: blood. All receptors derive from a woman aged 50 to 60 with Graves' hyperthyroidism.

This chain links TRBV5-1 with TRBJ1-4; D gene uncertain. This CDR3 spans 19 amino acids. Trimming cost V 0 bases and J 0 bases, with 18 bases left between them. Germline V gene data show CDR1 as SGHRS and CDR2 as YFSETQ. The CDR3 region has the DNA TGCGCCAGCAGCTTGGAACTCCTCGCAGGCCCGGCAACTAATGAAAAACTGTTTTTT. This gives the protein CASSLELLAGPATNEKLFF.

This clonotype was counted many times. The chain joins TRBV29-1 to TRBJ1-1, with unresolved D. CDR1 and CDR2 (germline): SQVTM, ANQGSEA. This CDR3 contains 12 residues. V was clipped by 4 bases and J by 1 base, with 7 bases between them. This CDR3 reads CSVVVGNTEAFF. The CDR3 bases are TGCAGCGTTGTGGTAGGGAACACTGAAGCTTTCTTT.

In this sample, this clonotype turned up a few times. CDR3 in DNA: TGTGCCAGTAGTCTCGAAGGAGCCGGGGAGCAGTACTTC. Translated, it gives CASSLEGAGEQYF. The rearrangement uses TRBV19 and TRBJ2-7, with unresolved D. V was trimmed by 5 bases and J by 7 bases, leaving 15 bases between them. The CDR3 consists of 13 residues. Germline lookup yields CDR1 LNHDA and CDR2 SQIVND (reference sequence).

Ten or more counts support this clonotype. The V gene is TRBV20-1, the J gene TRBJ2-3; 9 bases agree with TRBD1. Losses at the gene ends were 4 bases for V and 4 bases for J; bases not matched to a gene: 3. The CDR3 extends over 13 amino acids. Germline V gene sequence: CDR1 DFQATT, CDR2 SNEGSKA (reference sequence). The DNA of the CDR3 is TGCAGTGCTAACCGACAGGGGGCAGATACGCAGTATTTT. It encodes CSANRQGADTQYF.

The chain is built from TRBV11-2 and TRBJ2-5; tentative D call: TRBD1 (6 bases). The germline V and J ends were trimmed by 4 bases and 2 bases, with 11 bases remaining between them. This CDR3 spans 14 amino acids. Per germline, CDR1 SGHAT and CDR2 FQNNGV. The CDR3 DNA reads TGTGCCAGCAGCTCCGATCAGGGGCAAGAGACCCAGTACTTC. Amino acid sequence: CASSSDQGQETQYF.

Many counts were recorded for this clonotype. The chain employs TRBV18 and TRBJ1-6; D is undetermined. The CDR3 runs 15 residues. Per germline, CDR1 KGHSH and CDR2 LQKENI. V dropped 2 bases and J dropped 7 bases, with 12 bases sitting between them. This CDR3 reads CASSPRNSRNSPLHF. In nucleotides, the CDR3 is TGTGCCAGCTCACCAAGGAACAGCCGGAATTCACCCCTCCACTTT.

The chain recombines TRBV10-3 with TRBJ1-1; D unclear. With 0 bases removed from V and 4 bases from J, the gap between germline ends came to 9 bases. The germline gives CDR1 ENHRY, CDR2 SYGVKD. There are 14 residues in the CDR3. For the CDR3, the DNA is TGTGCCATCAGTGAGTCGGCCCGAGGCACTGAAGCTTTCTTT. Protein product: CAISESARGTEAFF.

The CDR3 region is CASSQGRGERNQPQHF. CDR3 DNA: TGTGCCAGCAGCCAAGGGAGGGGCGAAAGGAATCAGCCCCAGCATTTT. The V gene is TRBV3-1, the J gene TRBJ1-5, with a tentative D call TRBD1 (5 bases). Germline CDR1 reads LGHDT; CDR2 reads YNNKEL (reference sequence). The CDR3 sequence is 16 residues long. Between the trimmed V and J ends, which lost 1 base and 4 bases, there was a span of 14 bases. The full variable domain, in which reference TRBV3-1 and TRBJ1-5 provide the parts outside the CDR3, is DTAVSQTPKYLVTQMGNDKSIKCEQNLGHDTMYWYKQDSKKFLKIMFSYNNKELIINETVPNRFSPKSPDKAHLNLHINSLELGDSAVYFCASSQGRGERNQPQHFGDGTRLSIL.

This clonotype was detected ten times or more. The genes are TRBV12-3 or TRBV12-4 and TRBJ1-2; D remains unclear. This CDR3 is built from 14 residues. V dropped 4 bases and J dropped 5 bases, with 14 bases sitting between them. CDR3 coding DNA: TGTGCCAGCAGTTCCGAACGAAGACGGTATGGCTACACCTTC. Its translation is CASSSERRRYGYTF.

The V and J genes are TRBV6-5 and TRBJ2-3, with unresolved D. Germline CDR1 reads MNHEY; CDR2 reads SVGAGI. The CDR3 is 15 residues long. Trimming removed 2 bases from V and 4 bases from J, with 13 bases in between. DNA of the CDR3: TGTGCCAGCAGTTACACTCCGGCCAATTCAGATACGCAGTATTTT. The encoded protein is CASSYTPANSDTQYF.

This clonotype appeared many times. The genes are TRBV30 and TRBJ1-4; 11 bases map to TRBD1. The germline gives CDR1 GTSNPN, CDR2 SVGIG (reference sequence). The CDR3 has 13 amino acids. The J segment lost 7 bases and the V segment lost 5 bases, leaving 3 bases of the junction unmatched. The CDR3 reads CAWVDRGREKLFF. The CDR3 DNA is TGTGCCTGGGTGGACAGGGGGCGTGAAAAACTGTTTTTT. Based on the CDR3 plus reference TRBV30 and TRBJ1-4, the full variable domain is SQTIHQWPATLVQPVGSPLSLECTVEGTSNPNLYWYRQAAGRGLQLLFYSVGIGQISSEVPQNLSASRPQDRQFILSSKKLLLSDSGFYLCAWVDRGREKLFFGSGTQLSVL.

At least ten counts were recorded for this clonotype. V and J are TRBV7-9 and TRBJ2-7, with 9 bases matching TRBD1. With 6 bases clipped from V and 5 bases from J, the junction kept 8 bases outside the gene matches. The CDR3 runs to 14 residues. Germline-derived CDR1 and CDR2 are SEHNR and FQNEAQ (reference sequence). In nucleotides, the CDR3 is TGTGCCAGCAGTTTCACAGGGGGCGAAGACGAGCAGTACTTC. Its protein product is CASSFTGGEDEQYF.

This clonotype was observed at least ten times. CDR3 region: CASSYRVGLAGAYEQYF. The CDR3 region has the DNA TGTGCCAGCAGCTATCGGGTGGGACTAGCGGGAGCCTACGAGCAGTACTTC. This sequence joins TRBV6-1 and TRBJ2-7, with TRBD2 matching 14 bases. V dropped 6 bases and J dropped 2; count of bases not matched to a gene: 9. Germline-derived CDR1 and CDR2 are MNHNS and SASEGT. This CDR3 region has 17 residues.

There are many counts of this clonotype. As DNA, the CDR3 is TGCAGTGCTAGATCCCTAGCGGGAATGGAGACCCAGTACTTC. It yields the protein CSARSLAGMETQYF. This sequence joins TRBV20-1 and TRBJ2-5; TRBD2 matches at 9 bases. Trimming took 2 bases from V and 5 from J; bases not matched to a gene: 6. In germline, CDR1 is DFQATT, CDR2 SNEGSKA (reference sequence). The CDR3 is 14 amino acids.

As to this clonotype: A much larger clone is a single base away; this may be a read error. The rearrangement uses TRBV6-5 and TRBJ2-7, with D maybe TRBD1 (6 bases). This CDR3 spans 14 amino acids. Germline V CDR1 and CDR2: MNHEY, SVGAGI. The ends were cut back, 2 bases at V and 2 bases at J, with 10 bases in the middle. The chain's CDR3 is CASSYPRTAYEQYF. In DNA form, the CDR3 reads TGTGCCAGCAGTTACCCACGGACAGCCTACGAGCAGTACTTC.

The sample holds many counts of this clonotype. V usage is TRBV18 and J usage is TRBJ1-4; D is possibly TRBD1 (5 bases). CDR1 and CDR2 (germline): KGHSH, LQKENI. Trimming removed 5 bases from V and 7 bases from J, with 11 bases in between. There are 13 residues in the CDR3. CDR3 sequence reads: CASSATGGEKLFF. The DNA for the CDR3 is TGTGCCAGCTCAGCCACAGGTGGTGAAAAACTGTTTTTT.

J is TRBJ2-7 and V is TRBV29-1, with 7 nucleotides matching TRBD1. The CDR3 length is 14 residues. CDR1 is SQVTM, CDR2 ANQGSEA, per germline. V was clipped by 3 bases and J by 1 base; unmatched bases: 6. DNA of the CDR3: TGCAGCGTTGATGGTCCGGGACAGTCCTACGAGCAGTACTTC. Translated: CSVDGPGQSYEQYF.

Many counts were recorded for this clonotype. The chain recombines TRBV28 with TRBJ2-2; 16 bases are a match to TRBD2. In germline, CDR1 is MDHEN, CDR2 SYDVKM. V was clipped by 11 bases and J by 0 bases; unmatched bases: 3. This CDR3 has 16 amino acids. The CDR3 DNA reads TGTGCCTCGGGACTAGCGGGAGGGACGAACACCGGGGAGCTGTTTTTT. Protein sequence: CASGLAGGTNTGELFF.

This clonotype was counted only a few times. This CDR3 is CASSQDRNRADGYTF. DNA for the CDR3: TGTGCCAGCAGCCAAGATCGGAACAGGGCGGATGGCTACACCTTC. This chain uses TRBV4-2 with TRBJ1-2; TRBD1 might be the D (6 bases). The CDR3 has 15 residues. Deletions cut 0 bases from V and 6 bases from J, with 14 bases between. The germline gives CDR1 LGHNA, CDR2 YNFKEQ.

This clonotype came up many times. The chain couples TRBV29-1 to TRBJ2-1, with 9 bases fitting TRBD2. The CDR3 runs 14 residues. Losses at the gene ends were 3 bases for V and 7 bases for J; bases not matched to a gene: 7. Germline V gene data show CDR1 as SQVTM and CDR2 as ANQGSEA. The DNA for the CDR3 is TGCAGCGTTGATAGCGGGAGAGAAACGAATGAGCAGTTCTTC. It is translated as CSVDSGRETNEQFF.

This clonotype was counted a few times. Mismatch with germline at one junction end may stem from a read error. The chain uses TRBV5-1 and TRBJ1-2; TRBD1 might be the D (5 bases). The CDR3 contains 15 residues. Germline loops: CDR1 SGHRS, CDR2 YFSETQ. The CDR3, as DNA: TGCGCCAGCCGCTTTGACAGTACTCCTAGCTATGGCTACACCTTC. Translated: CASRFDSTPSYGYTF.

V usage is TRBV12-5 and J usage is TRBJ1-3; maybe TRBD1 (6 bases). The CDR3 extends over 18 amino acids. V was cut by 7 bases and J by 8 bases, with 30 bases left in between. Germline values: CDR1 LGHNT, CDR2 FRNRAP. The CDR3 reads CASAPRRGGLSAGYTIYF. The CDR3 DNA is TGTGCTAGTGCCCCCCGCAGAGGGGGATTATCGGCTGGGTACACCATATATTTT.

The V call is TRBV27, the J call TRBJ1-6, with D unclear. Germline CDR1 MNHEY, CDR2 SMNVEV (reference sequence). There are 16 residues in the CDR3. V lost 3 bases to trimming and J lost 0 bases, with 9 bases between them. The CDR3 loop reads CASSFGVPSYNSPLHF. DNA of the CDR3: TGTGCCAGCAGTTTCGGTGTTCCCTCCTATAATTCACCCCTCCACTTT.

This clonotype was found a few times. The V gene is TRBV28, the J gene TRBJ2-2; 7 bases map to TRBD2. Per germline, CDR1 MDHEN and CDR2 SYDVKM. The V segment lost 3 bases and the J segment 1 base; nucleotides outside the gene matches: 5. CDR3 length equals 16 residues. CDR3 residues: CASSFGGSRNTGELFF. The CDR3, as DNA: TGTGCCAGCAGTTTCGGGGGGTCGAGGAACACCGGGGAGCTGTTTTTT. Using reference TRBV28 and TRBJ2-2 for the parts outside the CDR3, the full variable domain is DVKVTQSSRYLVKRTGEKVFLECVQDMDHENMFWYRQDPGLGLRLIYFSYDVKMKEKGDIPEGYSVSREKKERFSLILESASTNQTSMYLCASSFGGSRNTGELFFGEGSRLTVL.

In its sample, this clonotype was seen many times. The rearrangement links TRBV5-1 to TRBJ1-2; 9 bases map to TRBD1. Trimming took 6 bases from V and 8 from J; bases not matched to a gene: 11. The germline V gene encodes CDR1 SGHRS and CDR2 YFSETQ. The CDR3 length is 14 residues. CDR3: CASTLGDREGGYTF. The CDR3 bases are TGCGCCAGCACCCTTGGGGACAGGGAAGGCGGCTACACCTTC.